Each of the 29 T cell receptor beta chains below was sequenced from the same sample in a study of blood T cell repertoires in COVID-19. TCRdb's copy holds only in-frame clones and misses some; the assay was immunoSEQ multiplex PCR. Of approximately 150,000 clones listed, roughly 80% are singletons. Sequencing was done on a sample of PBMCs or T cells enriched from blood (not recorded which). Source of these receptors: a man aged 35-49 years with acute COVID-19.

The chain employs TRBV18 and TRBJ2-7; no clear D gene. There are 13 residues in the CDR3. The V end was cut by 0 bases, the J end by 6 bases, with 9 bases between. CDR1 and CDR2 from the germline V gene are KGHSH and LQKENI. The CDR3 DNA sequence: TGTGCCAGCTCACCACCGGCGAGGATCGAGCAGTACTTC. It encodes CASSPPARIEQYF.

V and J are TRBV19 and TRBJ2-6, with D perhaps TRBD1 (5 bases). Trimming took off 9 bases at V and 4 bases at J, with 16 bases between the two ends. The CDR3 is 15 residues long. The germline gives CDR1 LNHDA, CDR2 SQIVND (reference sequence). CDR3 sequence (DNA): TGTGCCAGCAGCAAAGGGGCGGTAGGGGCCAACGTCCTGACTTTC. This translates into CASSKGAVGANVLTF.

The sample holds a few counts of this clone. V and J are TRBV5-6 and TRBJ2-5, with D possibly TRBD1 on 5 matching bases. The V gene lost 4 bases and the J gene lost 4 bases, with 17 bases spanning the gap. Germline loops: CDR1 SGHDT, CDR2 YYEEEE. The CDR3 runs 15 residues. The CDR3 sequence is CASSPPPGSLETQYF. The DNA of the CDR3 is TGTGCCAGCAGCCCGCCCCCAGGGTCCTTAGAGACCCAGTACTTC.

The rearrangement joins TRBV7-2 to TRBJ1-6; 9 bases agree with TRBD1. V was pared by 5 bases and J by 7 bases, with 6 bases of the junction left unmatched. The CDR3 totals 15 residues. Germline CDR1 reads SGHTA; CDR2 reads FQGNSA. CDR3 nucleotides: TGTGCCAGCAGCCCTGGGACAGGGTGGAATTCACCCCTCCACTTT. This codes for CASSPGTGWNSPLHF.

Details on this clone: Other DNA sequences in the sample encode the same CDR3. The V gene is TRBV5-8, the J gene TRBJ1-2; 7 bases align to TRBD1. Trimming at V came to 4 bases and at J to 4 bases, leaving 4 bases not matched to a gene. Germline V CDR1 and CDR2: SGHTS, YDEGEE. The CDR3 runs to 13 residues. The CDR3 protein is CASSRTGFYGYTF. CDR3 sequence (DNA): TGTGCCAGCAGCCGGACAGGTTTCTATGGCTACACCTTC.

The table lists this clone with a few counts. The chain carries TRBV28 and TRBJ1-2; D unclear. The CDR3 spans 13 residues. Germline V gives CDR1 MDHEN, CDR2 SYDVKM. V lost 11 bases and J lost 2, with 15 bases in between. The CDR3 DNA is TGTGCCTGCCGTACTAATCTAAACTATGGCTACACCTTC. Translating gives CACRTNLNYGYTF.

The J gene is TRBJ1-6, the V gene TRBV12-2; no DNA check was done on the table's D call, TRBD1. TRBV12-2 is annotated as a pseudogene. The length of the CDR3 is 17 residues. The CDR3: CASRLSNDRIKILTLHF. The CDR3 DNA is TGTGCAAGTCGCTTATCCAATGACAGAATCAAAATTCTAACCCTCCACTTT.

The chain employs TRBV14 and TRBJ2-1; 7 positions agree with TRBD2. Germline V lookup: CDR1 SGHDN, CDR2 FVKESK. This CDR3 region has 15 residues. V dropped 3 bases and J dropped 5; count of bases not matched to a gene: 7. CDR3 nucleotide sequence: TGTGCCAGCAGCCAGGTGTGGGGGGGAAACAATGAGCAGTTCTTC. This codes for CASSQVWGGNNEQFF.

The sample holds one count of this clone. The chain has TRBV18 and TRBJ1-5, with 7 bases identical to TRBD1. The V gene's germline CDR1 is KGHSH and CDR2 LQKENI. There are 13 residues in the CDR3. After removal of 6 bases from V and 6 bases from J, the junction contained 5 bases not matched to a gene. DNA for the CDR3: TGTGCCAGCTCTGACAGGGAACGTCAGCCCCAGCATTTT. Amino acids: CASSDRERQPQHF. Supplemented by reference TRBV18 and TRBJ1-5, the full variable domain reads NAGVMQNPRHLVRRRGQEARLRCSPMKGHSHVYWYRQLPEEGLKFMVYLQKENIIDESGMPKERFSAEFPKEGPSILRIQQVVRGDSAAYFCASSDRERQPQHFGDGTRLSIL.

The chain is built from TRBV7-2 and TRBJ2-2; 7 bases are a match to TRBD1. With 7 bases clipped from V and 7 bases from J, the junction kept 9 bases outside the gene matches. Germline V gene sequence: CDR1 SGHTA, CDR2 FQGNSA. This CDR3 has 14 residues. The CDR3 DNA sequence: TGTGCCAGCAACAGACAGGGCTACGGCGGGGAGCTGTTTTTT. As protein: CASNRQGYGGELFF.

The genes are TRBV6-1 and TRBJ1-1; 7 bases are shared with TRBD1. Germline-derived CDR1 and CDR2 are MNHNS and SASEGT. CDR3 size: 16 residues. Germline trimming cut 1 base from V and 9 bases from J; bases unmatched to any gene: 14. The CDR3 is CASSEEKTGTGVKAFF. Written as DNA, the CDR3 is TGTGCCAGCAGTGAAGAAAAAACTGGAACAGGGGTAAAAGCTTTCTTT.

This chain joins TRBV27 and TRBJ2-7; 9 bases fit TRBD1. The V and J ends lost 2 bases and 3 bases, in that order; junction bases with no gene match: 8. The CDR3 consists of 16 residues. Germline loops: CDR1 MNHEY, CDR2 SMNVEV (reference sequence). This CDR3 is CASSLDGTGNFYEQYF. The DNA of the CDR3 is TGTGCCAGCAGTTTAGATGGGACAGGGAATTTCTACGAGCAGTACTTC.

The V and J genes are TRBV5-5 and TRBJ1-3; D is ambiguous. With 0 bases removed from V and 8 bases from J, the gap between germline ends came to 9 bases. Germline V lookup: CDR1 SGHKS, CDR2 YYEKEE (reference sequence). The CDR3 has 13 amino acids. Written as DNA, the CDR3 is TGTGCCAGCAGCTTGGGCCTAGGTGACACCATATATTTT. This sequence encodes CASSLGLGDTIYF.

The gene calls are TRBV14 and TRBJ2-3; 7 nucleotides align to TRBD1. The CDR3 runs to 15 residues. J gave up 2 bases and V 4 bases, and 6 bases lay outside the gene matches. The germline V gene has CDR1 SGHDN and CDR2 FVKESK. The CDR3 protein is CASSLWTGSTDTQYF. The CDR3 DNA follows: TGTGCCAGCAGCCTTTGGACAGGATCCACAGATACGCAGTATTTT.

The chain is built from TRBV28 and TRBJ2-7; D is perhaps TRBD2 (5 bases). There are 14 residues in the CDR3. Germline V gene sequence: CDR1 MDHEN, CDR2 SYDVKM. The V gene lost 4 bases and the J gene lost 2 bases, with 12 bases spanning the gap. The CDR3 DNA reads as TGTGCCAGCAGTTCCTCGGGATTCCCCTACGAGCAGTACTTC. This translates into CASSSSGFPYEQYF. The full variable domain, in which reference TRBV28 and TRBJ2-7 provide the parts outside the CDR3, is DVKVTQSSRYLVKRTGEKVFLECVQDMDHENMFWYRQDPGLGLRLIYFSYDVKMKEKGDIPEGYSVSREKKERFSLILESASTNQTSMYLCASSSSGFPYEQYFGPGTRLTVT.

This chain uses TRBV11-2 with TRBJ1-2; tentatively, D is TRBD1 (6 bases). Germline V lookup: CDR1 SGHAT, CDR2 FQNNGV. The CDR3 has 14 amino acids. Trimming removed 0 bases at V and 2 bases at J, with 7 bases between. The DNA for the CDR3 is TGTGCCAGCAGCTTAGAGGGACACAACTATGGCTACACCTTC. It specifies CASSLEGHNYGYTF.

The J gene is TRBJ2-7, the V gene TRBV19; 12 bases are a match to TRBD2. The trim removed 10 bases at V and 2 bases at J, leaving 3 bases unmatched. The CDR3 sequence is 13 residues long. The germline gives CDR1 LNHDA, CDR2 SQIVND (reference sequence). CDR3 region: CATRTSGTYEQYF. The DNA for the CDR3 is TGTGCCACCCGGACTAGCGGGACCTACGAGCAGTACTTC.

The rearrangement uses TRBV7-8 and TRBJ1-6; a weak D match, TRBD1 (6 bases). CDR1 SGHVS and CDR2 FQNEAQ come from the germline V gene. The CDR3 totals 18 residues. Trimming removed 7 bases from V and 0 bases from J, with 19 bases in between. The CDR3 protein is CASTSGQGPFSYNSPLHF. CDR3 DNA sequence: TGTGCCAGCACCTCGGGGCAGGGGCCCTTCTCCTATAATTCACCCCTCCACTTT.

The rearrangement links TRBV6-5 to TRBJ1-1; 7 bases are shared with TRBD1. The CDR3 sequence is 12 residues long. The junction had 10 bases not matched to a gene; V was cut back by 6 bases and J by 12 bases. Germline CDR1 reads MNHEY; CDR2 reads SVGAGI. The CDR3 here is CASSLDRVGSFF. The CDR3, as DNA: TGTGCCAGCAGCCTCGACAGGGTCGGCTCTTTCTTT.

V and J are TRBV9 and TRBJ1-4; no firm D call. In germline, CDR1 is SGDLS, CDR2 YYNGEE. Trimming cost V 2 bases and J 0 bases, with 8 bases left between them. This CDR3 contains 15 residues. The chain's CDR3 is CASSVTASTNEKLFF. CDR3 DNA sequence: TGTGCCAGCAGCGTTACAGCATCAACTAATGAAAAACTGTTTTTT. Together with reference TRBV9 and TRBJ1-4, the CDR3 gives the full variable domain: DSGVTQTPKHLITATGQRVTLRCSPRSGDLSVYWYQQSLDQGLQFLIQYYNGEERAKGNILERFSAQQFPDLHSELNLSSLELGDSALYFCASSVTASTNEKLFFGSGTQLSVL.

This chain joins TRBV7-9 and TRBJ1-2, with 7 bases lining up with TRBD1. Per germline, CDR1 SEHNR and CDR2 FQNEAQ (reference sequence). With 2 bases clipped from V and 8 bases from J, the junction kept 5 bases outside the gene matches. The length of the CDR3 is 13 residues. In DNA, the CDR3 is TGTGCCAGCAGCTTACCGCAGGGGGAAGGCTACACCTTC. Amino acid sequence: CASSLPQGEGYTF.

The V and J genes are TRBV7-9 and TRBJ2-7; 11 nucleotides match TRBD2. The CDR3 runs to 14 residues. Germline V gene data show CDR1 as SEHNR and CDR2 as FQNEAQ (reference sequence). With 5 bases clipped from V and 2 bases from J, the junction kept 2 bases outside the gene matches. Written as DNA, the CDR3 is TGTGCCAGCAGCGCTAGCGGGAGGCCCTACGAGCAGTACTTC. Translation gives CASSASGRPYEQYF.

This clone was seen just once. The rearrangement links TRBV3-1 (or the pseudogene TRBV3-2) to TRBJ2-5, with 11 bases matching TRBD1. This CDR3 has 16 amino acids. The germline CDR1 and CDR2 sequences are LGHDT and YNNKEL (reference sequence). V lost 6 bases, J lost 4 bases, and 10 bases stayed unmatched. In DNA, the CDR3 is TGTGCCAGCAGTCTAAAGACCGGGACAGGGGGAGAGACCCAGTACTTC. This translates into CASSLKTGTGGETQYF.

This clone was seen repeatedly, ten times or more. The rearrangement uses TRBV5-1 and TRBJ2-7; 7 nucleotides line up with TRBD2. Germline V gene sequence: CDR1 SGHRS, CDR2 YFSETQ. There are 15 residues in the CDR3. J was trimmed by 0 bases and V by 2 bases; bases with no gene match: 5. Here the CDR3 reads CASSLTGGTSYEQYF. In DNA, the CDR3 is TGCGCCAGCAGCTTAACGGGGGGTACCTCCTACGAGCAGTACTTC.

The V gene is TRBV18, the J gene TRBJ2-5; 9 bases agree with TRBD1. The CDR3 length is 16 residues. Germline values: CDR1 KGHSH, CDR2 LQKENI. The V gene end was trimmed by 3 bases and the J gene end by 4 bases; junction bases not matched to a gene: 9. The CDR3 DNA is TGTGCCAGCTCACCGATGGGACAGGGAGAGAGAGAGACCCAGTACTTC. Encoded protein: CASSPMGQGERETQYF.

The rearrangement links TRBV10-3 to TRBJ1-6; D is undetermined. The CDR3 extends over 14 amino acids. The V end was cut by 2 bases, the J end by 6 bases, with 8 bases between. Germline CDR1 is ENHRY and CDR2 is SYGVKD. Here the CDR3 reads CAISEEEGNSPLHF. DNA for the CDR3: TGTGCCATCAGTGAGGAGGAAGGTAATTCACCCCTCCACTTT.

J is TRBJ1-1 and V is TRBV9; the D is unclear. The germline V gene encodes CDR1 SGDLS and CDR2 YYNGEE. The V end was cut by 0 bases, the J end by 5 bases, with 14 bases between. This CDR3 is built from 15 residues. CDR3 coding DNA: TGTGCCAGCAGCGTAGACGGGGTTTTAGAGACTGAAGCTTTCTTT. Residues: CASSVDGVLETEAFF.

CDR3 loop: CASSSPGRDSPLHF. The CDR3, as DNA: TGTGCCAGCAGTTCCCCCGGGCGGGATTCACCCCTCCACTTT. The chain has TRBV28 and TRBJ1-6; D remains unclear. Germline assignment: CDR1 MDHEN and CDR2 SYDVKM. This CDR3 has 14 amino acids. The germline V and J ends were trimmed by 4 bases and 8 bases, with 12 bases remaining between them.

The chain joins TRBV4-2 to TRBJ2-7; TRBD1 matches at 9 bases. Trimming cost V 4 bases and J 1 base; bases outside gene matches: 5. CDR1 is LGHNA and CDR2 is YNFKEQ in the germline V gene. This CDR3 comprises 15 residues. The CDR3 spells CASSPGQGSSYEQYF. CDR3 bases: TGTGCCAGCAGCCCCGGACAGGGGTCTTCCTACGAGCAGTACTTC.